Here is one T cell receptor (beta chain) with its context. The source of the sample is a study of control samples from healthy donors and cancer patients. CDR3 length equals 15 residues. Sequenced by immunoSEQ multiplex PCR; TCRdb stores in-frame clones only, minus some. The table lists about 120,000 clones, just under 95% of them singletons, with less than 4.5% in the top ten. The V call is TRBV12-1, the J call TRBJ1-4. TRBV12-1 is an annotated pseudogene. Sequences were obtained from blood. This receptor was identified in a man between 25 and 39 years old in good health. CDR3 bases: TGTGCCAGCAGCTTCCCGACCGGGGAGGGTGAAAAACTGTTTTTT. The encoded protein is CASSFPTGEGEKLFF.